This is a list of T cell receptor beta chains from one sample in a study of breast tumors, draining lymph nodes, adjacent tissues. TCRdb re-called the multiplex PCR reads through MiXCR, storing one row per CDR3 protein. The table includes about 180,000 distinct CDR3 sequences, around 35% detected once. The sequenced sample consisted of axillary lymph node tissue. The receptors shown here come from a female donor with breast cancer. Some clones in this sample may be carry-over from other donors' samples. Both conserved end residues are part of each CDR3. Each record gives: clone size, V gene, D gene, J gene, CDR3 DNA, CDR3 protein. A D gene is named only where the DNA matches it firmly. The listing skips clone size in some rows; elsewhere it reads once, few, many or a size class.

clone_size: many
v_call: TRBV5-1
d_call: TRBD2
j_call: TRBJ2-5
cdr3_nt: TGCGCCAGCAGCTTGGGTCTAGCGGGAGGGAACCAAGAGACCCAGTACTTC
cdr3_aa: CASSLGLAGGNQETQYF

clone_size: few
v_call: TRBV20-1
d_call: .
j_call: TRBJ2-6
cdr3_nt: TGCAGTGCTAGGGACGCGGGACAGTACACTGAAGCTTTC
cdr3_aa: CSARDAGQYTEAF

clone_size: many
v_call: TRBV2
d_call: TRBD2
j_call: TRBJ2-1
cdr3_nt: TGTGCCAGCAGCAAAGAAGGGACTAGCGGCTACAATGAGCAGTTCTTC
cdr3_aa: CASSKEGTSGYNEQFF

clone_size: many
v_call: TRBV6-1
d_call: .
j_call: TRBJ2-7
cdr3_nt: TGTGCCAGCAGCGTGGGCACCTCCTACGAGCAGTACTTC
cdr3_aa: CASSVGTSYEQYF

clone_size: .
v_call: TRBV30
d_call: .
j_call: TRBJ2-5
cdr3_nt: TGTGCCTGGAGTCCGCGTAGGCAAGAGACCCAGTACTTC
cdr3_aa: CAWSPRRQETQYF

clone_size: .
v_call: TRBV7-3
d_call: .
j_call: TRBJ2-3
cdr3_nt: .
cdr3_aa: CASSFYICSARRERGTDTQYF

clone_size: .
v_call: TRBV19
d_call: .
j_call: TRBJ1-5
cdr3_nt: TGTGCCAGTAGTTCAGGACGGGCAAATCAGCCCCAGCATTTT
cdr3_aa: CASSSGRANQPQHF

clone_size: .
v_call: TRBV7-9
d_call: .
j_call: TRBJ1-2
cdr3_nt: TGTGCCAGCAGCTTGGGAGCGGGGAACTATGGCTACACCTTC
cdr3_aa: CASSLGAGNYGYTF

clone_size: many
v_call: TRBV6-5
d_call: .
j_call: TRBJ1-5
cdr3_nt: TGTGCCAGCAGACCCGGACAGAGCAATCAGCCCCAGCATTTT
cdr3_aa: CASRPGQSNQPQHF

clone_size: many
v_call: TRBV7-7
d_call: TRBD1
j_call: TRBJ2-5
cdr3_nt: TGTGCTAGCAGGACAGGGGAAGAGGGGACCCAGTACTTC
cdr3_aa: CASRTGEEGTQYF

clone_size: many
v_call: TRBV29-1
d_call: .
j_call: TRBJ2-1
cdr3_nt: TGCAGCGCGACGAGGGGCTCCTACAATGAGCAGTTCTTC
cdr3_aa: CSATRGSYNEQFF

clone_size: many
v_call: TRBV3-1
d_call: .
j_call: TRBJ2-7
cdr3_nt: TGTGCCAGCAGCCAGGGGATTACGCTGGGCGAGCAGTACTTC
cdr3_aa: CASSQGITLGEQYF

clone_size: .
v_call: TRBV4-1
d_call: .
j_call: TRBJ1-3
cdr3_nt: TGCGCCAGCAGCCAAGAGGTGGGGAACGGAAACACCATATATTTT
cdr3_aa: CASSQEVGNGNTIYF

clone_size: few
v_call: TRBV4-1
d_call: TRBD2
j_call: TRBJ2-1
cdr3_nt: TGCGCCAGCAGCTCGGGAGGGGCCAGCATGAATGAGCAGTTCTTC
cdr3_aa: CASSSGGASMNEQFF

clone_size: many
v_call: TRBV20-1
d_call: .
j_call: TRBJ2-1
cdr3_nt: TGCAGTGCTAGAATGGGACTGAGCTCCTACAATGAGCAGTTCTTC
cdr3_aa: CSARMGLSSYNEQFF

clone_size: .
v_call: TRBV2
d_call: .
j_call: TRBJ1-1
cdr3_nt: TGTGCCAGCAGGAGGCGGGGGATGAACACTGAAGCTTTCTTT
cdr3_aa: CASRRRGMNTEAFF

clone_size: many
v_call: TRBV20-1
d_call: TRBD1
j_call: TRBJ2-4
cdr3_nt: TGCAGTGCTAGAGAGGACAGGGGGGGCAAAAACATTCAGTACTTC
cdr3_aa: CSAREDRGGKNIQYF

clone_size: many
v_call: TRBV6-5
d_call: .
j_call: TRBJ2-7
cdr3_nt: TGTGCCAGCAGCTCCCCAGAGTACCCTTACGAGCAGTACTTC
cdr3_aa: CASSSPEYPYEQYF

clone_size: many
v_call: TRBV20-1
d_call: .
j_call: TRBJ2-3
cdr3_nt: TGCAGTGCTAAAACGGCCTTAAGCGCAGATACGCAGTATTTT
cdr3_aa: CSAKTALSADTQYF

clone_size: many
v_call: TRBV12-3/TRBV12-4
d_call: .
j_call: TRBJ2-1
cdr3_nt: TGTGCCAGCAGCCCCCCCACCCACAATGAGCAGTTCTTC
cdr3_aa: CASSPPTHNEQFF

clone_size: .
v_call: TRBV10-3
d_call: TRBD1
j_call: TRBJ1-4
cdr3_nt: TGTGCCATCAGAGGGACAGGGGACGAAAAACTGTTTTTT
cdr3_aa: CAIRGTGDEKLFF

clone_size: many
v_call: TRBV5-6
d_call: .
j_call: TRBJ2-5
cdr3_nt: TGTGCCAGCAGCTCCGCAGGGTTTTATTATCAAGAGACCCAGTACTTC
cdr3_aa: CASSSAGFYYQETQYF

clone_size: many
v_call: TRBV7-9
d_call: .
j_call: TRBJ2-1
cdr3_nt: TGTGCCAGTACCCCGGGACTCCTAACCTACAATGAGCAGTTCTTC
cdr3_aa: CASTPGLLTYNEQFF

clone_size: many
v_call: TRBV28
d_call: TRBD1
j_call: TRBJ2-7
cdr3_nt: TGTGCCAGCGGACAGGGTTCCTACGAGCAGTACTTC
cdr3_aa: CASGQGSYEQYF

clone_size: many
v_call: TRBV4-3
d_call: TRBD2
j_call: TRBJ2-2
cdr3_nt: TGCGCCAGCAGCCAAAGCCTAGCGGGAGGTACCGGGGAGCTGTTTTTT
cdr3_aa: CASSQSLAGGTGELFF

clone_size: .
v_call: TRBV20-1
d_call: .
j_call: TRBJ1-5
cdr3_nt: TGCAGTGCTAGACAGGGTTATAGCAATCAGCCCCAGCATTTT
cdr3_aa: CSARQGYSNQPQHF

clone_size: .
v_call: TRBV15
d_call: .
j_call: TRBJ1-4
cdr3_nt: TGTGCCACCAGCAGAGACAGACAGCCCAATGAAAAACTGTTTTTT
cdr3_aa: CATSRDRQPNEKLFF

clone_size: .
v_call: TRBV12-3/TRBV12-4
d_call: TRBD1
j_call: TRBJ2-1
cdr3_nt: TGTGCCAGCAGTTTTCGACAGGGTGCGAGAAATGAGCAGTTCTTC
cdr3_aa: CASSFRQGARNEQFF

clone_size: many
v_call: TRBV13
d_call: TRBD2
j_call: TRBJ2-3
cdr3_nt: TGTGCCAGCAGAGGACTAGCAGCAGATACGCAGTATTTT
cdr3_aa: CASRGLAADTQYF

clone_size: .
v_call: TRBV4-3
d_call: .
j_call: TRBJ2-5
cdr3_nt: TGCGCCAGCAGCCAAGGGAAAAGGACGGGGGGCCAGGAAGAGACCCAGTACTTC
cdr3_aa: CASSQGKRTGGQEETQYF

clone_size: many
v_call: TRBV5-4
d_call: .
j_call: TRBJ1-6
cdr3_nt: TGTGCGAGACCCGGGACCCTCCCCAGGCCCTATAATTCACCCCTCCACTTT
cdr3_aa: CARPGTLPRPYNSPLHF

clone_size: many
v_call: TRBV6-6
d_call: TRBD2
j_call: TRBJ2-1
cdr3_nt: TGTGCCAGCAGGACTAGCGGGAGTGGAAATGAGCAGTTCTTC
cdr3_aa: CASRTSGSGNEQFF

clone_size: many
v_call: TRBV6-2/TRBV6-3
d_call: .
j_call: TRBJ1-2
cdr3_nt: TGTGCCAGCAGTTTCGAAGGGCGCTATGGCTACACCTTC
cdr3_aa: CASSFEGRYGYTF

clone_size: many
v_call: TRBV6-2/TRBV6-3
d_call: .
j_call: TRBJ2-3
cdr3_nt: TGTGCCAGCACATCTACCGACACAGATACGCAGTATTTT
cdr3_aa: CASTSTDTDTQYF

clone_size: .
v_call: TRBV7-2
d_call: .
j_call: TRBJ1-2
cdr3_nt: TGTGCCAGCAGCTTAGTTGGCTCAGGTTGGGGCTACACCTTC
cdr3_aa: CASSLVGSGWGYTF

clone_size: many
v_call: TRBV19
d_call: .
j_call: TRBJ1-4
cdr3_nt: TGTGCCAGTAGTTTCAGGACAGCAACTAATGAAAAACTGTTTTTT
cdr3_aa: CASSFRTATNEKLFF

clone_size: .
v_call: TRBV20-1
d_call: TRBD2
j_call: TRBJ2-1
cdr3_nt: TGCAGTGCTAGGGGTGGCGGAGCTAGCGGGTACAATGAGCAGTTCTTC
cdr3_aa: CSARGGGASGYNEQFF

clone_size: few
v_call: TRBV9
d_call: .
j_call: TRBJ1-2
cdr3_nt: TGTGCCAGCAGCGTAGCAGGGGCTGGAAACACCTTC
cdr3_aa: CASSVAGAGNTF

clone_size: few
v_call: TRBV4-1
d_call: .
j_call: TRBJ1-1
cdr3_nt: TGCGCCAGCAGCCAAGATATAAGGAACACTGAAGCTTTCTTT
cdr3_aa: CASSQDIRNTEAFF

clone_size: many
v_call: TRBV6-5
d_call: .
j_call: TRBJ1-5
cdr3_nt: TGTGCCTCCCAACGGGACGGCAATCAGCCCCAGCATTTT
cdr3_aa: CASQRDGNQPQHF

clone_size: many
v_call: TRBV5-1
d_call: TRBD1
j_call: TRBJ2-5
cdr3_nt: TGCGCCAGCAGCTTGAAGACAGGGGGCGAGACCCAGTACTTC
cdr3_aa: CASSLKTGGETQYF

clone_size: .
v_call: TRBV29-1
d_call: .
j_call: TRBJ1-2
cdr3_nt: TGCAGCGTTGCCACCGCCTGGGGAAACTATGGCTACACCTTC
cdr3_aa: CSVATAWGNYGYTF